This T cell receptor (beta chain) was sequenced for a study of T cells after yellow fever vaccination. Findings and limits, study-wide: A faster peak, day 5 versus 15, was reached by the weaker secondary response.

The CDR3 sequence is 13 residues long. The germline V gene has CDR1 MNHEY and CDR2 SVGEGT. With 2 bases removed from V and 0 bases from J, the gap between germline ends came to 1 base. TCRdb reprocessed the 5' RACE reads via MiXCR and lists one record per CDR3 protein. The sample gives under 600,000 distinct CDR3 sequences, about 13% of which show up once; over 12% is in the top ten. Points on this clonotype: Its specificity is not known.

This clonotype was obtained from a man younger than 40 who received the YFV17D yellow fever vaccine. Sequencing was performed on PBMCs, taken on the day of the yellow fever booster vaccination. This sequence joins TRBV6-2 or TRBV6-3 and TRBJ2-2, with no clear D. The CDR3 nucleotides are TGTGCCAGCAGTTACACGAACACCGGGGAGCTGTTTTTT. Its protein product is CASSYTNTGELFF.